The rows below give T cell receptor beta chains drawn from one sample of a study of blood T cell repertoires in COVID-19. Sequenced by immunoSEQ multiplex PCR; TCRdb stores in-frame clones only, minus some. The table has about 260,000 clones, around 86% seen once. Sequences were obtained from PBMCs or T cells enriched from blood (not recorded which). The receptors were gathered from a woman between 50 and 59 years old who had recovered from COVID-19. Both conserved end residues are part of each CDR3. The D gene is left open where the match is weak. Size tells how often a clone was seen (once, few, many) or the class of an expanded clone, and some rows leave it out.

d_call	v_call	clone_size	j_call	cdr3_aa	cdr3_nt
TRBD1	TRBV7-2	-	TRBJ1-6	CASSFGGQHNSPLHF	TGTGCCAGCAGCTTCGGGGGACAGCATAATTCACCCCTCCACTTT
-	TRBV5-1	few	TRBJ2-5	CASSYFAGAQETQYF	TGCGCCAGCAGCTACTTCGCAGGGGCCCAAGAGACCCAGTACTTC
TRBD2	TRBV11-2	-	TRBJ2-2	CASSLVPGLVGGELFF	TGTGCCAGCAGCTTAGTCCCGGGACTAGTGGGCGGGGAGCTGTTTTTT
-	TRBV18	-	TRBJ1-5	CASSPAGSNQPQHF	TGTGCCAGCTCACCGGCGGGTAGCAATCAGCCCCAGCATTTT
-	TRBV7-2	-	TRBJ1-3	CASRPSRGGTTIYF	TGTGCCAGCAGGCCCAGTCGCGGCGGCACCACCATATATTTT
-	TRBV5-4	-	TRBJ2-7	CASSLGQNYEQYF	TGTGCCAGCAGCTTGGGACAAAACTACGAGCAGTACTTC
-	TRBV30	-	TRBJ1-5	CAWSAGLNQPQHF	TGTGCCTGGTCGGCGGGACTCAATCAGCCCCAGCATTTT
TRBD1	TRBV19	-	TRBJ1-4	CASSIEPQGPIFTANEKLFF	TGTGCCAGTAGTATAGAACCACAGGGGCCTATATTTACCGCGAATGAAAAACTGTTTTTT
TRBD1	TRBV15	-	TRBJ1-6	CATSRFTGGSYNSPLHF	TGTGCCACCAGCAGATTCACAGGGGGCTCCTATAATTCACCCCTCCACTTT
-	TRBV12-5	-	TRBJ1-1	CASGRALNTEAFF	TGTGCTAGTGGGAGGGCCCTGAACACTGAAGCTTTCTTT